This T cell receptor beta chain is from a study of PD-L1 blockade in urothelial cancer. TCRdb's table, derived via immunoSEQ multiplex PCR, lists solely in-frame clones and lacks some. The sample includes around 40,000 clones, 65% to 90% seen only once; the top ten take about 22%. Described time point: peripheral blood 6 weeks after treatment start. Sequenced material: PBMCs, taken around atezolizumab (anti-PD-L1) treatment. This clonotype originated in a man aged 60-69 years with urothelial cancer.

CDR3 loop: CASTLGGQETQYF. DNA of the CDR3: TGTGCCAGCACCCTAGGGGGCCAAGAGACCCAGTACTTC. The rearrangement uses TRBV7-9 and TRBJ2-5, with D possibly TRBD1 on 6 matching bases. The CDR3 loop spans 13 amino acids. Trimming left V 7 bases short and J 1 base short, with 10 bases between. CDR1 is SEHNR, CDR2 FQNEAQ, per germline (reference sequence).